These 7 T cell receptor beta chains were sequenced from one sample in a study of breast tumors, draining lymph nodes, adjacent tissues. TCRdb redid the calling of the multiplex PCR reads with MiXCR, one entry per CDR3 protein. The sample records some 130,000 distinct CDR3 sequences, about a fifth being singletons. Breast cancer patients provided tissue from their axillary draining lymph nodes. What was sequenced was axillary lymph node tissue. The receptors come from a female donor with breast cancer. Some clones in this sample may be carry-over from other donors' samples.

This clonotype has only a few counts. The chain links TRBV3-1 to TRBJ2-2; a possible D gene is TRBD2 (6 bases). CDR3 length: 14 amino acids. V was cut by 4 bases and J by 3 bases, with 9 bases left in between. Germline lookup yields CDR1 LGHDT and CDR2 YNNKEL (reference sequence). For the CDR3, the DNA is TGTGCCAGCAGCCGGTGGGGGGACACCGGGGAGCTGTTTTTT. It specifies CASSRWGDTGELFF. Based on the CDR3 plus reference TRBV3-1 and TRBJ2-2, the full variable domain is DTAVSQTPKYLVTQMGNDKSIKCEQNLGHDTMYWYKQDSKKFLKIMFSYNNKELIINETVPNRFSPKSPDKAHLNLHINSLELGDSAVYFCASSRWGDTGELFFGEGSRLTVL.

Of note for this clonotype: The conserved phenylalanine or tryptophan normally closing the CDR3 is absent here, so this likely arose from a read error. The chain is built from TRBV4-2 and TRBJ2-7, with TRBD2 matching over 11 bases. V was clipped by 3 bases and J by 7 bases; unmatched bases: 8. Germline V gene sequence: CDR1 LGHNA, CDR2 YNFKEQ. The CDR3 loop spans 15 amino acids. In DNA, the CDR3 is TGTGCCAGCAGCCAGATAGCGGGAGGGCCGGAAGAGCAGTACCTC. This encodes CASSQIAGGPEEQYL.

This clonotype appeared many times. This chain links TRBV27 with TRBJ2-7; 7 nucleotides align to TRBD1. Germline V gene lookup returns CDR1 MNHEY and CDR2 SMNVEV (reference sequence). V dropped 7 bases and J dropped 2; count of bases not matched to a gene: 8. This CDR3 region has 14 residues. The CDR3 here is CASIQRDSPYEQYF. The CDR3 nucleotides read TGTGCCAGCATTCAGAGGGACAGCCCCTACGAGCAGTACTTC.

This clonotype was seen ten or more times. This chain connects TRBV6-1 to TRBJ2-7; no clear D gene. The CDR3 has 14 residues. Germline V gene lookup returns CDR1 MNHNS and CDR2 SASEGT. Trimming took off 1 base at V and 3 bases at J, with 10 bases between the two ends. CDR3 sequence: CASSEGPTNYEQYF. In DNA form, the CDR3 reads TGTGCCAGCAGTGAAGGACCTACTAACTACGAGCAGTACTTC.

There are many counts of this clonotype. This chain uses TRBV19 with TRBJ2-2; D ambiguous. Germline V gene data show CDR1 as LNHDA and CDR2 as SQIVND (reference sequence). This CDR3 has 13 residues. The germline V and J ends were trimmed by 7 bases and 2 bases, with 8 bases remaining between them. In DNA, the CDR3 is TGTGCCAGTACCCTAGGAAACACCGGGGAGCTGTTTTTT. This translates into CASTLGNTGELFF.

The chain joins TRBV4-1 to TRBJ1-6, with 9 bases matching TRBD1. The junction had 6 bases not matched to a gene; V was cut back by 3 bases and J by 9 bases. The CDR3 has 15 residues. Per germline, CDR1 MGHRA and CDR2 YSYEKL. The CDR3 is CASSQDRGSGSPLHF. Written as DNA, the CDR3 is TGCGCCAGCAGCCAGGACAGGGGTTCAGGTTCACCCCTCCACTTT.

CDR3 loop: CASKGTSGSLNEQFF. The CDR3 bases are TGTGCCAGCAAAGGGACTAGCGGGAGTCTGAATGAGCAGTTCTTC. This sequence joins TRBV6-4 and TRBJ2-1; TRBD2 aligns across 14 bases. Germline CDR1 is MRHNA and CDR2 is SNTAGT. J lost 7 bases, V lost 7 bases, and 6 bases had no gene match. The CDR3 consists of 15 residues.